Below, 2 T cell receptor beta chains from the same sample are listed, as sequenced in a study of OX40 agonist ivuxolimab in advanced cancers. Profiling relied on immunoSEQ multiplex PCR, and the TCRdb table lists in-frame clones only, not all of them. The data contain about 85,000 clones, 70% to 90% of them singletons. Sequences were derived from CD4+ or CD8+ T cells sorted from blood, sampled in a trial of the OX40 agonist ivuxolimab. These TCRs come from an adult with an advanced solid tumor such as melanoma, head and neck, liver or kidney cancer.

The sample holds one count of this clone. The V gene is TRBV2, the J gene TRBJ2-3; D remains ambiguous. This CDR3 is 15 amino acids long. V gave up 3 bases and J gave up 2 bases, with 12 bases separating them. Germline values: CDR1 SNHLY, CDR2 FYNNEI. CDR3 coding DNA: TGTGCCAGCAGTGAGTTTGGGCTAAACACAGATACGCAGTATTTT. The encoded protein is CASSEFGLNTDTQYF.

V usage is TRBV2 and J usage is TRBJ1-5; maybe TRBD1 (6 bases). The germline V and J ends were trimmed by 5 bases and 0 bases, with 11 bases remaining between them. Germline CDR1 SNHLY, CDR2 FYNNEI. The CDR3 has 15 amino acids. CDR3 DNA: TGTGCCAGCAGTATCGGACAGTATAGCAATCAGCCCCAGCATTTT. Amino acid sequence: CASSIGQYSNQPQHF.